This T cell receptor beta chain was sequenced in a study of shared clonotypes between healthy human individuals. A remark on this clone: Its antigen remains unidentified.

CDR1 and CDR2 from the germline V gene are SEHNR and FQNEAQ (reference sequence). CDR3 size: 17 residues. V shed 5 bases, J shed 4 bases, and the junction held 8 bases outside the gene matches. The naive CD8 subset, CD45RO-negative cells positively selected for CCR7, excluded terminally differentiated effector memory CD45RA+ cells. It was roughly 210 ng DNA, tens of thousands of T cell genomes, that sorted-subset replicate PCRs used. Using immunoSEQ multiplex PCR, the repertoire was profiled, and TCRdb retains in-frame clones only, with some absent. Among roughly 1,800,000 clones listed, roughly 94% were seen once. Study-level findings and limits: Clonotypes shared by all four sorted-subset donors had higher generation probabilities than non-shared clonotypes. Investigators expected sequencing depth to affect clonotype sharing among donors. In having few donors, the study represented limited genetic and exposure-history diversity.

What was sequenced was naive CD8+ T cells sorted from blood. The source is a man between 18 and 29 years old in good health. V is TRBV7-9 and J is TRBJ2-3, with 14 bases lining up with TRBD2. CDR3 amino acids: CASSTLGGLAGADTQYF. CDR3 bases: TGTGCCAGCAGCACGTTGGGGGGACTAGCGGGAGCAGATACGCAGTATTTT.